The 32 T cell receptor beta chains below all came from one sample that was sequenced in a study of T cells in Graves' hyperthyroidism and ophthalmopathy. Amplification yielded TCR beta CDR3 regions, with RNA transcripts as the source. First-round RT-PCR of the TCR CDR3 relied on the HTBI primer set. TCRdb used MiXCR to reprocess the multiplex PCR reads, holding one entry per CDR3 protein. The profile shows tens of thousands of distinct CDR3 sequences, about 50% of them singletons. Input material: blood. The receptor set was obtained from a woman in her forties or fifties with Graves' hyperthyroidism that later progressed to Graves' ophthalmopathy.

Details on this clonotype: The junction does not match germline at one end; this may be a read error. The rearrangement uses TRBV6-4 and TRBJ1-5, with D unresolved. The CDR3 runs to 15 residues. CDR1 MRHNA and CDR2 SNTAGT come from the germline V gene. This CDR3 is CASSRRVTLDQPQHF. The CDR3 DNA is TGTGCTAGCAGCAGGCGCGTGACACTAGATCAGCCCCAGCATTTT.

V and J are TRBV11-3 and TRBJ2-1; D possibly corresponds to TRBD2 (5 bases). The CDR3 extends over 11 amino acids. Between the trimmed V and J ends, which lost 5 bases and 8 bases, there was a span of 7 bases. The germline V gene encodes CDR1 SGHNT and CDR2 YENEEA. The CDR3 is CASSRRDEQFF. The CDR3 DNA follows: TGTGCCAGCAGCCGGCGGGATGAGCAGTTCTTC.

In its sample, this clonotype was seen many times. The chain uses TRBV11-3 and TRBJ1-1; weak D call: TRBD1 (5 bases). The ends were cut back, 10 bases at V and 5 bases at J, with 17 bases in the middle. Germline CDR1 SGHNT, CDR2 YENEEA. This CDR3 region has 13 residues. CDR3 nucleotides: TGTGCCATCTTGGACAACTCGGGGACTGAAGCTTTCTTT. This gives the protein CAILDNSGTEAFF.

This clonotype is judged medium-sized (0.01 to 0.1%). As DNA, the CDR3 is TGTGCCAGTAGTATAGGATGGGGTGTCTATGGCTACACCTTC. This translates into CASSIGWGVYGYTF. The chain joins TRBV19 to TRBJ1-2, with D uncertain. Trimming shortened V by 1 base and J by 4 bases, and 10 bases separated the two germline ends. The CDR3 is 14 residues long. Per germline, CDR1 LNHDA and CDR2 SQIVND (reference sequence).

About this clonotype: The germline gene is not matched at one end of the junction; a read error may be the cause. This sequence joins TRBV7-3 and TRBJ2-1; 7 bases fit TRBD1. Germline CDR1 reads SGHTA; CDR2 reads FQGTGA. The CDR3 is 15 residues long. CDR3 region: CASSSGGARSGTQFF. CDR3 DNA: TGCGCCAGCAGCTCAGGGGGTGCAAGGTCGGGGACCCAGTTCTTC.

In this sample, this clonotype is medium-sized. Here the CDR3 reads CATSDWGVELFF. The CDR3 DNA sequence: TGTGCCACCAGTGATTGGGGCGTGGAGCTGTTTTTT. The chain couples TRBV24-1 to TRBJ2-2, with D possibly TRBD1 on 5 matching bases. Deletions cut 2 bases from V and 10 bases from J, with 7 bases between. This CDR3 contains 12 residues. Germline V gene sequence: CDR1 KGHDR, CDR2 SFDVKD.

This clonotype was seen ten or more times. V usage is TRBV5-5 and J usage is TRBJ2-5; D possibly matches TRBD1 or TRBD2 (5 bases each). Trimming cost V 2 bases and J 1 base, with 15 bases left between them. Per germline, CDR1 SGHKS and CDR2 YYEKEE (reference sequence). CDR3 length equals 16 residues. The CDR3 here is CASSFVKGRSQETQYF. For the CDR3, the DNA is TGTGCCAGCAGCTTCGTAAAGGGGAGAAGCCAAGAGACCCAGTACTTC.

A few counts support this clonotype. Lacking the conserved final phenylalanine or tryptophan, this CDR3 likely reflects a read error. The DNA is left out, because the CDR3 cannot be placed on it with certainty; the CDR3 is given as TCRdb lists it. The rearrangement links TRBV12-3 or TRBV12-4 to TRBJ2-5; the table's D call, TRBD2, has no DNA check behind it. The CDR3 is 12 amino acids long, termini counted. This CDR3 is CASRQDSWTSGR.

The CDR3 loop is CASSSQWNTEAFF. CDR3 bases: TGTGCCAGCAGCTCCCAGTGGAACACTGAAGCTTTCTTT. The rearrangement links TRBV7-9 to TRBJ1-1; D ambiguous. Trimming removed 4 bases at V and 1 base at J, with 7 bases between. Germline CDR1 and CDR2: SEHNR and FQNEAQ (reference sequence). This CDR3 is built from 13 residues.

The V gene is TRBV19, the J gene TRBJ2-5; 10 nucleotides line up with TRBD2. The germline V gene has CDR1 LNHDA and CDR2 SQIVND (reference sequence). With V trimmed by 6 bases and J by 0 bases, 4 bases remained unmatched. The CDR3 spans 15 residues. The CDR3 DNA reads as TGTGCCAGTAGGGGGACTAGCGTATACCAAGAGACCCAGTACTTC. It yields the protein CASRGTSVYQETQYF. Supplemented by reference TRBV19 and TRBJ2-5, the full variable domain reads DGGITQSPKYLFRKEGQNVTLSCEQNLNHDAMYWYRQDPGQGLRLIYYSQIVNDFQKGDIAEGYSVSREKKESFPLTVTSAQKNPTAFYLCASRGTSVYQETQYFGPGTRLLVL.

V gene TRBV20-1 combines with J gene TRBJ2-3; 7 bases fit TRBD2. J lost 4 bases, V lost 4 bases, and 11 bases had no gene match. Germline V lookup: CDR1 DFQATT, CDR2 SNEGSKA (reference sequence). CDR3 length equals 15 residues. For the CDR3, the DNA is TGCAGTGCTACCCGCCATGGCGGGAGAGCAGATACGCAGTATTTT. This gives the protein CSATRHGGRADTQYF.

The rearrangement uses TRBV4-1 and TRBJ2-7; 7 bases line up with TRBD1. The germline V gene encodes CDR1 MGHRA and CDR2 YSYEKL. This CDR3 is 14 amino acids long. Trimming took 4 bases from V and 1 from J; bases not matched to a gene: 4. The CDR3 bases are TGCGCCAGCAGCCGAGCAGGGGGATCCTACGAGCAGTACTTC. Translating it yields CASSRAGGSYEQYF.

With respect to this clonotype: A much larger clone lies one base from this, so it may be a read error. The genes are TRBV18 and TRBJ2-5; 11 nucleotides agree with TRBD2. Germline CDR1 is KGHSH and CDR2 is LQKENI. The V and J ends lost 0 bases and 9 bases, in that order; junction bases with no gene match: 15. The CDR3 loop spans 18 amino acids. DNA for the CDR3: TGTGCCAGCTCACCACCGGCTGGGACTAGCGGACCGATGGAGCCCCAGTACTTC. It codes for CASSPPAGTSGPMEPQYF.

The rearrangement links TRBV20-1 to TRBJ2-1; 7 nucleotides line up with TRBD1. The CDR3 is 15 amino acids. Trimming at V came to 0 bases and at J to 3 bases, leaving 5 bases not matched to a gene. Per the germline V gene, CDR1 is DFQATT and CDR2 is SNEGSKA (reference sequence). CDR3 sequence (DNA): TGCAGTGCTAGAGACTGGGACAGCTTCTACAATGAGCAGTTCTTC. Amino acids: CSARDWDSFYNEQFF.

On this clonotype: Sequence at one end of the junction differs from germline and may be a read error. This sequence joins TRBV5-4 and TRBJ2-7; D is possibly TRBD2 (6 bases). This CDR3 spans 15 amino acids. Germline-derived CDR1 and CDR2 are SGHNT and YYREEE (reference sequence). This chain's CDR3 is CASSPGGRGVYEQCF. The CDR3, as DNA: TGCGCCAGCAGCCCCGGGGGACGGGGTGTCTACGAGCAGTGCTTC. The entire variable domain, with the rest obtained from reference TRBV5-4 and TRBJ2-7, is as follows: ETGVTQSPTHLIKTRGQQVTLRCSSQSGHNTVSWYQQALGQGPQFIFQYYREEENGRGNFPPRFSGLQFPNYSSELNVNALELDDSALYLCASSPGGRGVYEQCFGPGTRLTVT.

This clonotype was observed many times. V and J are TRBV27 and TRBJ1-2; the match to TRBD1 covers 7 bases. CDR1 and CDR2 (germline): MNHEY, SMNVEV (reference sequence). The CDR3 is 12 amino acids. V was pared by 5 bases and J by 8 bases, with 5 bases of the junction left unmatched. The DNA of the CDR3 is TGTGCCAGCAGTGAACAGGGGTCGGGCTACACCTTC. This codes for CASSEQGSGYTF.

This clonotype was seen at least ten times. V is TRBV5-1 and J is TRBJ2-1; tentatively, D is TRBD2 (5 bases). V was trimmed by 0 bases and J by 5 bases, leaving 12 bases between them. CDR1 and CDR2 (germline): SGHRS, YFSETQ. This CDR3 region has 15 residues. Written as DNA, the CDR3 is TGCGCCAGCAGCTTGGTTCCTAGCCTTAACAATGAGCAGTTCTTC. It encodes CASSLVPSLNNEQFF.

There are many counts of this clonotype. V is TRBV9 and J is TRBJ2-7; 8 positions agree with TRBD1. V lost 3 bases and J lost 5; bases outside the gene matches: 10. This CDR3 comprises 15 residues. Germline V CDR1 and CDR2: SGDLS, YYNGEE. The DNA for the CDR3 is TGTGCCAGCAGCGGACAGGGGCCAGGGGACGACGAGCAGTACTTC. It encodes CASSGQGPGDDEQYF.

The table lists this clonotype with many counts. V gene TRBV5-1 combines with J gene TRBJ2-7; D is undetermined. The CDR3 contains 14 residues. The V end was cut by 0 bases, the J end by 2 bases, with 9 bases between. Germline V gives CDR1 SGHRS, CDR2 YFSETQ. The CDR3 sequence is CASSLGVIPYEQYF. The DNA of the CDR3 is TGCGCCAGCAGCTTGGGGGTTATCCCCTACGAGCAGTACTTC.

V is TRBV7-9 and J is TRBJ2-1; 8 bases agree with TRBD2. Trimming cost V 8 bases and J 1 base; bases outside gene matches: 4. The germline CDR1 and CDR2 sequences are SEHNR and FQNEAQ (reference sequence). CDR3 size: 14 residues. Here the CDR3 reads CASEPSGSYNEQFF. Written as DNA, the CDR3 is TGTGCCAGCGAGCCTAGCGGGTCCTACAATGAGCAGTTCTTC.

This clonotype was observed at least ten times. The chain carries TRBV7-9 and TRBJ2-3; possibly TRBD1 or TRBD2 for D (5 bases each). The CDR3 covers 15 residues. V was shortened by 3 bases and J by 3 bases, with 13 bases between the two germline ends. From germline, CDR1 is SEHNR and CDR2 FQNEAQ (reference sequence). CDR3 bases: TGTGCCAGCAGCTTGACCGGGACCCCAACAGATACGCAGTATTTT. Protein: CASSLTGTPTDTQYF.

The rearrangement joins TRBV5-1 to TRBJ1-3, with 8 bases matching TRBD1. V lost 4 bases to trimming and J lost 8 bases; unmatched junction nucleotides: 11. This CDR3 has 15 residues. CDR1 is SGHRS and CDR2 is YFSETQ in the germline V gene. Here the CDR3 DNA reads TGCGCCAGCAGCGCCCAGGGGGCGGAAGGCTACACCATATATTTT. This codes for CASSAQGAEGYTIYF.

This clonotype was observed a handful of times. V is TRBV29-1 and J is TRBJ2-7; no reliable D call. In germline, CDR1 is SQVTM, CDR2 ANQGSEA. This CDR3 comprises 12 residues. The ends were cut back, 3 bases at V and 7 bases at J, with 13 bases in the middle. The CDR3 loop is CSVDAGPLEQYF. CDR3 sequence (DNA): TGCAGCGTTGATGCAGGCCCCTTGGAGCAGTACTTC.

This clonotype showed up just once. The chain links TRBV7-9 to TRBJ1-1; D gene ambiguous. This CDR3 has 12 amino acids. The V gene lost 4 bases and the J gene lost 5 bases, with 8 bases spanning the gap. Germline CDR1 SEHNR, CDR2 FQNEAQ (reference sequence). CDR3 bases: TGTGCCAGCAGCTCCTCCGGGACTGAAGCTTTCTTT. Protein sequence: CASSSSGTEAFF.

The chain joins TRBV24-1 to TRBJ2-3; 7 bases fit TRBD2. The CDR3 runs to 14 residues. Per germline, CDR1 KGHDR and CDR2 SFDVKD. Unmatched junction bases numbered 8, after V lost 5 bases and J lost 7 bases. CDR3 residues: CATSVPHGRYTQYF. The CDR3 region has the DNA TGTGCCACCAGTGTCCCTCACGGGAGGTATACGCAGTATTTT.

This chain links TRBV5-4 with TRBJ2-3; D gene unclear. Germline V gene sequence: CDR1 SGHNT, CDR2 YYREEE (reference sequence). V was clipped by 1 base and J by 2 bases, with 5 bases between them. This CDR3 contains 13 residues. The CDR3 DNA reads as TGTGCCAGCAGCTTGTGGACCACAGATACGCAGTATTTT. It translates to CASSLWTTDTQYF.

In this sample, this clonotype turned up many times. The chain has TRBV19 and TRBJ1-6; unclear D gene. Germline V gives CDR1 LNHDA, CDR2 SQIVND (reference sequence). V was clipped by 3 bases and J by 6 bases, with 12 bases between them. CDR3 length equals 15 residues. CDR3: CASSMGRRPNSPLHF. CDR3 nucleotide sequence: TGTGCCAGTAGTATGGGCCGTAGGCCTAATTCACCCCTCCACTTT.

The V call is TRBV4-2, the J call TRBJ1-5; D unresolved. CDR3 length: 10 residues. Germline-derived CDR1 and CDR2 are LGHNA and YNFKEQ. V was pared by 5 bases and J by 10 bases, with 6 bases between. The CDR3 region has the DNA TGTGCCAGCAGCGGAGGTCCCCAGCATTTT. Its translation is CASSGGPQHF.

Within the sample, this clonotype is medium-sized (0.01 to 0.1%). The chain is built from TRBV7-2 and TRBJ2-7; 8 positions agree with TRBD2. V lost 5 bases and J lost 3; bases outside the gene matches: 6. This CDR3 is built from 14 residues. In germline, CDR1 is SGHTA, CDR2 FQGNSA. The DNA of the CDR3 is TGTGCCAGCAGCAGACTAGCGAGGAACTACGAGCAGTACTTC. Translation gives CASSRLARNYEQYF.

At least ten counts were recorded for this clonotype. CDR3 amino acids: CASSFGNRGVNEQFF. The CDR3 nucleotides read TGTGCCAGCAGTTTTGGAAACAGGGGAGTCAATGAGCAGTTCTTC. V usage is TRBV12-3 or TRBV12-4 and J usage is TRBJ2-1, with 7 bases identical to TRBD1. The CDR3 covers 15 residues. V gave up 3 bases and J gave up 6 bases; unmatched junction bases: 8.

Sample share makes this clonotype medium-sized. The rearrangement links TRBV15 to TRBJ2-7, with 10 bases that match TRBD2. Germline lookup yields CDR1 LNHNV and CDR2 YYDKDF (reference sequence). The CDR3 runs 14 residues. V lost 5 bases to trimming and J lost 3 bases; unmatched junction nucleotides: 4. In DNA form, the CDR3 reads TGTGCCACCAGCCGCCTAGCGGGGGACTACGAGCAGTACTTC. This sequence encodes CATSRLAGDYEQYF.

As DNA, the CDR3 is TGTGCCAGCAGGCCACCAGCGGGACACAAGTACGAGCAGTACTTC. Residues: CASRPPAGHKYEQYF. The chain carries TRBV9 and TRBJ2-7, with a possible D match to TRBD2 (7 bases). Per the germline V gene, CDR1 is SGDLS and CDR2 is YYNGEE. V shed 5 bases and J shed 4 bases, with 19 bases lying between them. This CDR3 has 15 residues.